This entry concerns a single T cell receptor beta chain. This CDR3 has 14 amino acids. V trimming: 1 base; J trimming: 4 bases; junction bases outside the gene matches: 5. Germline V gives CDR1 GTSNPN, CDR2 SVGIG (reference sequence). The record originates from a study of long-term antiretroviral therapy in people with HIV. The authors ran the immunoSEQ assay, v3.0, at survey level. Only in-frame clones appear in the TCRdb table, and some are missing; sequencing was by immunoSEQ multiplex PCR. Of about 18,000 clones listed, over 60% are singletons. Cryopreserved PBMC samples of roughly 1-10 million cells were used for DNA extraction.

This receptor was taken from a woman aged 50 to 60 with HIV. Sequencing was performed on unsorted PBMCs, taken 0.5 years before starting antiretroviral therapy. The genes are TRBV30 and TRBJ2-5; 8 bases are a match to TRBD2. CDR3 in DNA: TGTGCCTGGAGTGGATCGGGGGGGCCAGAGACCCAGTACTTC. Residues: CAWSGSGGPETQYF.